This entry is about one T cell receptor beta chain. The sample comes from a study of T cell changes during pregnancy in multiple sclerosis. Sequenced by immunoSEQ multiplex PCR; TCRdb stores in-frame clones only, minus some. The data show 15,000 to 19,000 clones, about 80% seen once. Sample: CD8+ T cells from peripheral blood mononuclear cells, taken after pregnancy. The TCR comes from a female donor in good health, enrolled as a control in a pregnancy study.

The CDR3 sequence is CSVGGRTAEAFF. Here the CDR3 DNA reads TGCAGCGTTGGGGGTCGGACAGCTGAAGCTTTCTTT. J is TRBJ1-1 and V is TRBV29-1; tentatively, D is TRBD1 (6 bases). The CDR3 runs to 12 residues. V lost 4 bases and J lost 6, with 12 bases in between. CDR1 SQVTM and CDR2 ANQGSEA come from the germline V gene.